This T cell receptor (beta chain) was identified in a study of T cells in Graves' hyperthyroidism and ophthalmopathy (dated by TCRdb to the late 2010s). General notes on the study: Peripheral blood was collected at initial diagnosis, before any treatment. An independent validation cohort of about 20 hyperthyroidism patients and approximately 15 patients who later progressed to ophthalmopathy tested prospective prediction of ophthalmopathy. The 85 to 100 discovery patients were randomly split 7:3 into training and test sets. According to the paper, TCR Vbeta CDR3 sequencing was carried out on about 140 peripheral blood samples, which came from 40 to 45 ophthalmopathy, approximately 78 hyperthyroidism and roughly 17 progressor patients. To identify TCR V-J signatures that set the groups apart, the researchers used a discovery cohort of more than 95 patients, made up of approximately 43 with Graves' ophthalmopathy and 57 with stable Graves' hyperthyroidism. After sampling, hyperthyroidism patients received methimazole starting at 30 mg daily, and ophthalmopathy patients received high-dose intravenous methylprednisolone. In addition, the study compared T-cell repertoires in thyroid tissue and in blood from roughly 6 Graves' hyperthyroidism patients. What the authors observed across the whole study: No statistical method was used to fix the sample size in advance, and group allocation was not hidden from the investigators. Most expanded thyroid clonotypes (frequency above 0.001) were also detected in blood, suggesting blood repertoires may reflect thyroid immune responses. In cross-validation, a model built on a 13 V-J signature told ophthalmopathy apart from stable hyperthyroidism with over 85% sensitivity and approximately 84% specificity, and in testing the same model reached 80%/75%. In validation, the model predicted progression to ophthalmopathy a median of about 5.9 months before onset, with about 71% sensitivity and roughly 72% specificity.

V is cut back by 1 base and J by 0 bases, with 6 bases in the junction unmatched. The CDR3 covers 17 residues, taking in both the cysteine and the phenylalanine. The entry retains the CDR3 DNA only, 51 bases that are in frame from base 1. Sequences LGHDT (CDR1) and YNNKEL (CDR2) are obtained from the germline V gene (reference sequence). The TCR beta CDR3 regions were amplified from the RNA transcripts. The TCR CDR3 was subjected to a first round of RT-PCR using the HTBI primer set and the Qiagen OneStep RT-PCR kit. Libraries were constructed in a second round of multiplex PCR, after which size selection and purification were performed. Libraries were sequenced paired-end with 100 bp reads on an Illumina HiSeq2000. Per the authors' processing: SOAPnuke was used to process the raw data, throwing out any read that contained adapters or uncalled bases, had a mean Phred below 15, or lacked an exact constant-primer or identifier match. COPE v1.2.5 was used to merge high-quality paired reads, and clonotypes were defined as unique nucleotide sequences. MiTCR v1.1 was used to align clonotypes to the IMGT TRBV, TRBD and TRBJ reference segments. The analysis included only V-J combinations with a frequency above 0.0001, which together covered 99% to 99.2% of the repertoires. The TCS score was defined as F50 (clonal expansion) divided by E x V (chaos), with BLOSUM62-based TCRdist calculated between CDR3 peptides within each V-J. Welch's t-statistics and random forest reduced 500 to 550 V-J features to about 13, which were used in a naive Bayes classifier (R e1071). The raw public data were reprocessed by TCRdb itself: fastp quality trimming at Q25, MiXCR clonotype calling, in-frame beta chains only. Merged by CDR3 protein, the rows form single entries marked with the most common genes and DNA. What appears here as the V and J calls and clone size reflects TCRdb's work, not the paper's. The sample table holds a few hundred thousand distinct CDR3 sequences, of which 15% were seen once. Of the sample, roughly 19% is held by the ten largest clones.

In the ophthalmopathy patients, disease was moderately to severely active, with a Clinical Activity Score of 3 or more, a NOSPECS grade of 4 or more, and a duration of less than 3 months. Any patient with an uncontrolled infection, another autoimmune disease, pregnancy or lactation was excluded. Clinical symptoms, serum thyroxine and TRAb, thyroid ultrasound, and orbital computed tomography formed the basis for the diagnoses. Ficoll-Paque density gradient centrifugation was used to isolate PBMCs from 10 ml of fresh peripheral blood. Total RNA was extracted with Trizol reagent, and quality was checked on an Agilent 2100 Bioanalyzer. In this sample, this clonotype turned up many times. What antigen it recognizes has not been identified. No much larger clonotype is one base removed from it; base qualities were not supplied.

The chain employs TRBV3-1 and TRBJ2-4, and TRBD1 aligns with 7 junction nucleotides. This receptor was obtained from a woman aged 55-70 years with Graves' ophthalmopathy. The sample taken for sequencing was blood. The CDR3 protein sequence reads: CASSQGDSRLAKNIQYF. The bases are TGTGCCAGCAGCCAAGGGGACAGTCGGTTAGCCAAAAACATTCAGTACTTC. The full variable domain, completed from the reference TRBV3-1 and TRBJ2-4 proteins outside the CDR3, reads DTAVSQTPKYLVTQMGNDKSIKCEQNLGHDTMYWYKQDSKKFLKIMFSYNNKELIINETVPNRFSPKSPDKAHLNLHINSLELGDSAVYFCASSQGDSRLAKNIQYFGAGTRLSVL.